These T cell receptor beta chains were read from a single sample in a study of blood T cells in healthy people across ages. TCRdb independently ran MiXCR on the 5' RACE reads; one entry per CDR3 protein. This sample has about 1.5 million distinct CDR3 sequences, with about 45% found just once. The sequenced material came from blood. Every receptor here comes from a woman aged 18-29 years in good health. Both conserved end residues are part of each CDR3. D genes are given only for firm matches. The listing skips clone size in some rows; elsewhere it reads once, few, many or a size class.

clone_size j_call d_call v_call cdr3_aa cdr3_nt
NA TRBJ1-1 NA TRBV5-1 CASSRGGSTEAFF TGCGCCAGCAGCCGTGGGGGGAGCACTGAAGCTTTCTTT
few TRBJ2-5 NA TRBV4-2 CASSQDKGLLRQTQYF TGTGCCAGCAGCCAAGATAAAGGTCTTCTGCGGCAGACCCAGTACTTC
few TRBJ2-1 TRBD2 TRBV11-2 CASSLEGPGLAGYNEQFF TGTGCCAGCAGCTTAGAGGGCCCTGGACTAGCGGGGTACAATGAGCAGTTCTTC
NA TRBJ2-7 NA TRBV7-2 CASRTSNEQYF TGTGCCAGCAGGACCTCCAACGAGCAGTACTTC
few TRBJ1-2 NA TRBV20-1 CSANALVRGNNYGYTF TGCAGTGCTAACGCCTTGGTCCGGGGAAATAACTATGGCTACACCTTC
few TRBJ1-1 TRBD1 TRBV6-6 CASSDTGAEAFF TGTGCCAGCAGTGACACAGGGGCTGAAGCTTTCTTT
NA TRBJ2-5 NA TRBV4-2 CASSQVRQTETQYF TGTGCCAGCAGCCAAGTTAGGCAGACCGAGACCCAGTACTTC
NA TRBJ2-3 NA TRBV7-2 CVSSPSGGPSTDTQYF TGTGTCAGCAGCCCCTCGGGCGGACCTAGCACAGATACGCAGTATTTT
many TRBJ1-2 TRBD1 TRBV28 CASSSRGDGYTF TGTGCCAGCAGTTCCAGGGGGGATGGCTACACCTTC
NA TRBJ1-2 NA TRBV28 CASSPDRLGGYTF TGTGCCAGCAGTCCCGACAGGCTCGGAGGCTACACCTTC
few TRBJ2-7 TRBD1 TRBV4-2 CASSQQDRFVEQYF TGTGCCAGCAGCCAGCAGGACAGGTTCGTCGAGCAGTACTTC
few TRBJ2-7 NA TRBV10-3 CAIRRDSPYEQYF TGTGCCATCAGGAGAGATTCCCCTTACGAGCAGTACTTC
few TRBJ2-5 NA TRBV25-1 CATTEGSEETQYF TGTGCCACCACGGAGGGGTCGGAGGAGACCCAGTACTTC
NA TRBJ1-1 NA TRBV18 CASFTPGHQSTEAFF TGTGCCAGCTTTACCCCGGGACACCAGAGCACTGAAGCTTTCTTT
NA TRBJ1-1 NA TRBV7-2 CASRFGLMNTEAFF TGTGCCAGCAGATTCGGGTTAATGAACACTGAAGCTTTCTTT
NA TRBJ2-5 TRBD2 TRBV5-1 CASTSQAGQQETQYF TGCGCCAGCACCTCACAAGCGGGGCAACAAGAGACCCAGTACTTC
NA TRBJ2-1 NA TRBV20-1 CSARRTGRTRYNEQFF TGCAGTGCTAGAAGGACTGGTCGAACCCGATACAATGAGCAGTTCTTC
NA TRBJ1-5 NA TRBV2 CASRGGTSGYSNQPQHF TGTGCCAGCAGGGGCGGGACATCCGGGTATAGCAATCAGCCCCAGCATTTT
NA TRBJ1-1 NA TRBV20-1 CSARDWGGTMNTEAFF TGCAGTGCTAGAGATTGGGGGGGGACTATGAACACTGAAGCTTTCTTT
NA TRBJ2-3 TRBD2 TRBV20-1 CSARGRGGTPTDTQYF TGCAGTGCTCGAGGACGGGGGGGAACCCCAACAGATACGCAGTATTTT
NA TRBJ2-1 NA TRBV7-2 CASSLKGTPGSYNEQFF TGTGCCAGCAGCTTGAAAGGGACTCCCGGCTCCTACAATGAGCAGTTCTTC
NA TRBJ2-1 TRBD2 TRBV20-1 CSARDKRGLDEQFF TGCAGTGCTAGAGATAAGCGGGGCTTGGATGAGCAGTTCTTC
NA TRBJ1-5 TRBD1 TRBV7-2 CASSSGQGSYQPQHF TGTGCCAGCAGCTCGGGACAGGGGTCCTATCAGCCCCAGCATTTT
few TRBJ1-5 TRBD1 TRBV4-1 CASSHIGTGATPPQHF TGCGCCAGCAGCCATATAGGGACAGGGGCAACGCCGCCCCAGCATTTT
many TRBJ1-2 TRBD1 TRBV20-1 CSASPQGAFGYTF TGCAGTGCTAGTCCCCAGGGGGCGTTTGGCTACACCTTC
few TRBJ1-5 NA TRBV20-1 CSATHMGGNQPQHF TGCAGTGCCACCCATATGGGTGGGAATCAGCCCCAGCATTTT
NA TRBJ2-1 TRBD2 TRBV29-1 CSVEDGRETHNEQFF TGCAGCGTTGAAGATGGGCGGGAGACCCACAATGAGCAGTTCTTC
NA TRBJ2-3 TRBD2 TRBV4-3 CASGFRLGGDTRYF TGCGCCAGCGGGTTTCGTCTCGGGGGGGATACGCGGTATTTT
NA TRBJ2-7 NA TRBV27 CASSHGSDGYEQYF TGTGCCAGCAGTCACGGCAGTGACGGCTACGAGCAGTACTTC